Below, one TCR beta chain is given with its context. Other DNA sequences in the sample encode the same CDR3. This sample was included in a study of blood T cell repertoires in COVID-19. About the study: The samples span acute and convalescent COVID-19 from the United States, Italy and Spain. T cells, B-cell-depleted T cells, or PBMCs provided the cDNA or gDNA that served as material.

This CDR3 contains 15 residues. Losses at the gene ends were 4 bases for V and 5 bases for J; bases not matched to a gene: 9. Germline V lookup: CDR1 SQVTM, CDR2 ANQGSEA. In the original workflow: It was from reference gene primer amplification that nucleated cell counts were estimated. Data came from immunoSEQ multiplex PCR; TCRdb stores just in-frame clones and leaves some out. The D gene and trimming were derived from the DNA, and the V and J assignments and clone size from that table. This table has 30,000 to 40,000 clones, approximately 83% appearing once. Sequencing input: peripheral blood. V gene TRBV29-1 combines with J gene TRBJ1-1, with TRBD1 matching over 11 bases. This TCR came from a man in his fifties with acute or convalescent COVID-19. CDR3 sequence reads: CSVGGTGGQGTEAFF. The DNA of the CDR3 is TGCAGCGTTGGTGGGACAGGGGGTCAGGGGACTGAAGCTTTCTTT.